These 17 T cell receptor beta chains were sequenced from one sample in a study of OX40 agonist ivuxolimab in advanced cancers. Using immunoSEQ multiplex PCR, the repertoire was profiled, and TCRdb retains in-frame clones only, with some absent. Found here are roughly 50,000 clones, around 77% of them singletons; the top ten hold 6.3%. The sequenced sample was CD4+ or CD8+ T cells sorted from blood, obtained in a trial of the OX40 agonist ivuxolimab. These receptors were collected from an adult with an advanced solid tumor such as melanoma, head and neck, liver or kidney cancer.

The gene calls are TRBV30 and TRBJ1-1; D uncertain. Germline CDR1 GTSNPN, CDR2 SVGIG (reference sequence). CDR3 length equals 12 residues. Trimming took off 4 bases at V and 5 bases at J, with 11 bases between the two ends. The CDR3 loop reads CAWTGSLTEAFF. The CDR3 DNA reads as TGTGCCTGGACCGGGAGTCTGACTGAAGCTTTCTTT.

This chain connects TRBV5-1 to TRBJ1-2; maybe TRBD1 (6 bases). CDR1 is SGHRS and CDR2 is YFSETQ in the germline V gene. CDR3 size: 14 residues. V shed 2 bases and J shed 3 bases, with 11 bases lying between them. CDR3 DNA sequence: TGCGCCAGCAGCTTCGACTGGACAGACTATGGCTACACCTTC. It codes for CASSFDWTDYGYTF. Full variable domain (rest looked up from reference TRBV5-1 and TRBJ1-2): KAGVTQTPRYLIKTRGQQVTLSCSPISGHRSVSWYQQTPGQGLQFLFEYFSETQRNKGNFPGRFSGRQFSNSRSEMNVSTLELGDSALYLCASSFDWTDYGYTFGSGTRLTVV.

This clone was observed once. The gene calls are TRBV27 and TRBJ2-7, with a weak D call TRBD2 (6 bases). Trimming shortened V by 3 bases and J by 3 bases, and 9 bases separated the two germline ends. Germline CDR1 reads MNHEY; CDR2 reads SMNVEV (reference sequence). This CDR3 has 13 amino acids. The DNA for the CDR3 is TGTGCCAGCAGTTTTATCGGGGGCTACGAGCAGTACTTC. Its translation is CASSFIGGYEQYF.

The CDR3 DNA reads as TGTGCTAGTGCCAAGGACAGATTCCAAGAGACCCAGTACTTC. Its protein product is CASAKDRFQETQYF. V usage is TRBV12-5 and J usage is TRBJ2-5; D perhaps matches TRBD1 (6 bases). The V and J ends lost 7 bases and 1 base respectively, with 13 bases between them. Germline V CDR1 and CDR2: LGHNT, FRNRAP. The CDR3 is 14 amino acids.

J is TRBJ2-5 and V is TRBV5-6, with TRBD2 identical over 7 bases. With 3 bases clipped from V and 4 bases from J, the junction kept 12 bases outside the gene matches. CDR1 is SGHDT, CDR2 YYEEEE, per germline. The CDR3 contains 16 residues. As DNA, the CDR3 is TGTGCCAGCAGCTCCACCGACCGGGGGGTTCGAGAGACCCAGTACTTC. This translates into CASSSTDRGVRETQYF.

A note on this clone: This CDR3 is also generated by other DNA sequences in the sample. The gene calls are TRBV18 and TRBJ1-1; D is unresolved. Germline V gene lookup returns CDR1 KGHSH and CDR2 LQKENI. Trimming removed 8 bases from V and 4 bases from J, with 14 bases in between. The length of the CDR3 is 13 residues. The DNA for the CDR3 is TGTGCCAGCCACCTCTCCGGGTCCACTGAAGCTTTCTTT. Its protein product is CASHLSGSTEAFF.

The chain employs TRBV10-3 and TRBJ2-1, with 8 bases that match TRBD2. The ends lost 7 bases at V and 9 bases at J; junction bases unmatched: 14. Germline assignment: CDR1 ENHRY and CDR2 SYGVKD. The CDR3 covers 15 residues. The CDR3 spells CAITPSGRGASEQFF. The CDR3 DNA reads TGTGCCATCACTCCAAGCGGGAGAGGGGCTAGTGAGCAGTTCTTC.

The chain joins TRBV7-2 to TRBJ2-1, with TRBD1 identical over 9 bases. The CDR3 spans 16 residues. The V gene's germline CDR1 is SGHTA and CDR2 FQGNSA. With 2 bases clipped from V and 1 base from J, the junction kept 3 bases outside the gene matches. The CDR3: CASSLRDRGSYNEQFF. DNA of the CDR3: TGTGCCAGCAGCTTACGCGACAGGGGGTCCTACAATGAGCAGTTCTTC.

J is TRBJ1-6 and V is TRBV7-2; TRBD1 matches 10 bases. Germline CDR1 SGHTA, CDR2 FQGNSA. The CDR3 has 14 residues. J was trimmed by 10 bases and V by 6 bases; bases with no gene match: 6. The DNA for the CDR3 is TGTGCCAGCAGGGGGGACAGGGGTAGATCACCCCTCCACTTT. This sequence encodes CASRGDRGRSPLHF.

The CDR3 protein is CASSLSGGYGYTF. For the CDR3, the DNA is TGTGCCAGCAGTTTGTCGGGGGGGTATGGCTACACCTTC. The genes are TRBV27 and TRBJ1-2; possibly TRBD1 for D (5 bases). The CDR3 has 13 amino acids. Looked up from germline, CDR1 is MNHEY and CDR2 is SMNVEV (reference sequence). V lost 3 bases to trimming and J lost 5 bases, with 10 bases between them.

This chain joins TRBV2 and TRBJ2-5; perhaps TRBD2 as D (5 bases). V was trimmed by 6 bases and J by 5 bases, leaving 16 bases between them. Germline V CDR1 and CDR2: SNHLY, FYNNEI. CDR3 length equals 14 residues. The CDR3 DNA follows: TGTGCCAGCAGGGACTGGGCCAGGCGGGAGACCCAGTACTTC. This codes for CASRDWARRETQYF.

The chain carries TRBV19 and TRBJ2-2, with D possibly being TRBD2 (6 bases). The CDR3 extends over 16 amino acids. Looked up from germline, CDR1 is LNHDA and CDR2 is SQIVND (reference sequence). V was pared by 5 bases and J by 7 bases, with 20 bases between. In DNA, the CDR3 is TGTGCCAGTAGTCCATGGGGGGTGAGCGTGAACGGGGAGCTGTTTTTT. Translated: CASSPWGVSVNGELFF.

The chain combines TRBV10-3 with TRBJ2-5; 10 bases are shared with TRBD2. The ends lost 5 bases at V and 3 bases at J; junction bases unmatched: 0. The germline V gene has CDR1 ENHRY and CDR2 SYGVKD. There are 13 residues in the CDR3. This CDR3 reads CAISLAGEETQYF. For the CDR3, the DNA is TGTGCCATCAGTCTAGCGGGGGAAGAGACCCAGTACTTC.

V usage is TRBV7-2 and J usage is TRBJ1-2; the D gene is possibly TRBD1 (6 bases). Trimming cost V 1 base and J 1 base, with 10 bases left between them. The CDR3 sequence is 15 residues long. CDR1 SGHTA and CDR2 FQGNSA come from the germline V gene. In DNA form, the CDR3 reads TGTGCCAGCAGCTTAGGGGGGCCTCTTAACTATGGCTACACCTTC. It encodes CASSLGGPLNYGYTF.

CDR3 region: CAISGGGQSSYEQYF. In DNA form, the CDR3 reads TGTGCCATCAGTGGGGGGGGACAGAGCTCCTACGAGCAGTACTTC. This sequence joins TRBV10-3 and TRBJ2-7; either TRBD1 or TRBD2 may fit D (7 bases each). V was pared by 4 bases and J by 0 bases, with 13 bases between. Germline V gene data show CDR1 as ENHRY and CDR2 as SYGVKD. The CDR3 totals 15 residues.

In this sample, this clone is medium-sized. This chain connects TRBV20-1 to TRBJ1-1; D possibly corresponds to TRBD1 (5 bases). Germline assignment: CDR1 DFQATT and CDR2 SNEGSKA (reference sequence). Trimming cost V 6 bases and J 7 bases, with 12 bases left between them. The CDR3 loop spans 11 amino acids. This CDR3 is CSAPGRGEAFF. Written as DNA, the CDR3 is TGCAGTGCACCCGGAAGGGGTGAAGCTTTCTTT.

The chain combines TRBV7-9 with TRBJ2-7; 9 nucleotides align to TRBD1. Trimming took 4 bases from V and 3 from J; bases not matched to a gene: 4. CDR3 size: 14 residues. CDR1 is SEHNR, CDR2 FQNEAQ, per germline (reference sequence). This CDR3 reads CASSSPGQGYEQYF. The CDR3 DNA follows: TGTGCCAGCAGCTCCCCGGGACAGGGCTACGAGCAGTACTTC.